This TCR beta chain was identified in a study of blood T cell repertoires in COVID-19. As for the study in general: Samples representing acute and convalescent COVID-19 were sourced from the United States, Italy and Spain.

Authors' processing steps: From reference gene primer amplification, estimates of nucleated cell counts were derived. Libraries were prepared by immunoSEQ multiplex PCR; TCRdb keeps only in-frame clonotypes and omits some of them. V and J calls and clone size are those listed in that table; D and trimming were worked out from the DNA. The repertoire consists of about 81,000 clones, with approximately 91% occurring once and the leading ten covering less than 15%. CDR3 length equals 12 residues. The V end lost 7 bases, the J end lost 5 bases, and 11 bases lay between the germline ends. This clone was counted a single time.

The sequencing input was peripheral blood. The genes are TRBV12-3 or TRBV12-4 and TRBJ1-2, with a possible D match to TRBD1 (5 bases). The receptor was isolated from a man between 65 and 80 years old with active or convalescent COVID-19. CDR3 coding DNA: TGTGCCAGCACCCCGGGGGGGTATGGCTACACCTTC. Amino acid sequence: CASTPGGYGYTF.